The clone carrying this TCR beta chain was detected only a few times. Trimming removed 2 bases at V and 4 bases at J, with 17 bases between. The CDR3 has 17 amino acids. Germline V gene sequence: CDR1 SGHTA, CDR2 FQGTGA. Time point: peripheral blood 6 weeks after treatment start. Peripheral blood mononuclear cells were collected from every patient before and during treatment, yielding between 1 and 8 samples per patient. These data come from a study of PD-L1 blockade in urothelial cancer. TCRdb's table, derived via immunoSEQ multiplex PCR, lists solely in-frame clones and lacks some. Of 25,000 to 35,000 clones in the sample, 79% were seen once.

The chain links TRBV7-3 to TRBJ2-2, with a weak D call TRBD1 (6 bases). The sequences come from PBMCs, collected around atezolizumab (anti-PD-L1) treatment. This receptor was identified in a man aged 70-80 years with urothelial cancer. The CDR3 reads CASSLGAVIGGTGELFF. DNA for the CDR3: TGTGCCAGCAGCTTAGGGGCGGTAATAGGGGGCACCGGGGAGCTGTTTTTT.